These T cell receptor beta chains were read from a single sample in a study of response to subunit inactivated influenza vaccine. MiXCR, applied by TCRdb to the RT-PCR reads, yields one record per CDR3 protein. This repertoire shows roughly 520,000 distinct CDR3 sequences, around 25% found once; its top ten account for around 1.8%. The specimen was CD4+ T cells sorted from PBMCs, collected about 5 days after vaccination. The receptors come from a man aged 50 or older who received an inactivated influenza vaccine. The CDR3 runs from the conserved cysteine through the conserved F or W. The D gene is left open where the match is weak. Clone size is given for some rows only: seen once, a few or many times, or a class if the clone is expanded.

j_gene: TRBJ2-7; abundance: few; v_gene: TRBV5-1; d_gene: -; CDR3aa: CASSMFPSYEQYF; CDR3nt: TGCGCCAGCAGCATGTTCCCCTCCTACGAGCAGTACTTC
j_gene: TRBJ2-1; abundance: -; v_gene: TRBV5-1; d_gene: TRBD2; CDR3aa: CASSLQGIAGGSYNEQFF; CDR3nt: TGCGCCAGCAGCTTGCAAGGTATCGCGGGAGGCTCCTACAATGAGCAGTTCTTC
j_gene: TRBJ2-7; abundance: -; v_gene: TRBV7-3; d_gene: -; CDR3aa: CASSLKGEVGEQYF; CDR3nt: TGTGCCAGCAGCTTAAAGGGCGAAGTAGGGGAGCAGTACTTC
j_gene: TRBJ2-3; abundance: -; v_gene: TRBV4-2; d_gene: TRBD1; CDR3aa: CASSQRGDRGGDTQYF; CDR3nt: TGTGCCAGCAGCCAACGGGGGGACAGGGGGGGAGATACGCAGTATTTT
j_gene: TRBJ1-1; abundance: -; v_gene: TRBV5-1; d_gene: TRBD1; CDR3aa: CASSNRTGGNTEAFF; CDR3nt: TGCGCCAGCAGCAACCGGACAGGGGGAAACACTGAAGCTTTCTTT
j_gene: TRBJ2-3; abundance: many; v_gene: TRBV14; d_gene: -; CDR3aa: CASSPDLGTQYF; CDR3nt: TGTGCCAGCAGCCCTGACTTGGGTACGCAGTATTTT
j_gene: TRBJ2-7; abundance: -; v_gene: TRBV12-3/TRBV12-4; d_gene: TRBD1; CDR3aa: CASSLEGQGAKEQYF; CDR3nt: TGTGCCAGCAGTTTAGAGGGACAGGGGGCTAAGGAGCAGTACTTC
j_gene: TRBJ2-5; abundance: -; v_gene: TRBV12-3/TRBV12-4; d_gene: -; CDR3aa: CASSKDTQETQYF; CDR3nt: TGTGCCAGCAGCAAAGATACCCAAGAGACCCAGTACTTC
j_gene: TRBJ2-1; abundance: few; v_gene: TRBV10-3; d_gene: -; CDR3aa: CAISEPGTQVDNEQFF; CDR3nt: TGTGCCATCAGTGAACCCGGGACTCAGGTGGACAATGAGCAGTTCTTC
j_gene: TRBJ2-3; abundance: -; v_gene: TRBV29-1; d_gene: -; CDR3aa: CSVPGTPSTDTQYF; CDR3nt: TGCAGCGTTCCGGGGACTCCTAGCACAGATACGCAGTATTTT
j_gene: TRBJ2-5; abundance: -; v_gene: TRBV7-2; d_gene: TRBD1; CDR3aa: CASSSYGTGALETQYF; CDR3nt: TGTGCCAGCAGCTCCTACGGGACAGGGGCATTGGAGACCCAGTACTTC
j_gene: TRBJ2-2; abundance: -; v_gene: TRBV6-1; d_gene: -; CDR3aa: CASSARRPYTGELFF; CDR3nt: TGTGCCAGCAGTGCCCGGCGGCCTTACACCGGGGAGCTGTTTTTT
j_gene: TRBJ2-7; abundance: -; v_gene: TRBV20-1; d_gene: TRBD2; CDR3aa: CSAGGLASGEQYF; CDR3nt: TGCAGTGCTGGGGGACTAGCGTCGGGAGAGCAGTACTTC
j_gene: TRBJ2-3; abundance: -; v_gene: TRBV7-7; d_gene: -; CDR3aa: CASSLAASADTQYF; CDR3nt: TGTGCTAGCAGCTTAGCTGCTAGTGCAGATACGCAGTATTTT
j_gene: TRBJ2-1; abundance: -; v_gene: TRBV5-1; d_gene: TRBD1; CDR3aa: CASMAGTGSYNEQFF; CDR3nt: TGCGCCAGCATGGCCGGGACAGGGTCCTACAATGAGCAGTTCTTC
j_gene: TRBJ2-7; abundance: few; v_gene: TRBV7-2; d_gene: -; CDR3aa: CASSLDTTHEQYF; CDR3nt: TGTGCCAGCAGCTTGGACACAACCCACGAGCAGTACTTC
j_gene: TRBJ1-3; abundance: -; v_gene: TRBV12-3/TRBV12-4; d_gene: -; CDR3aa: CASGRSSGNTIYF; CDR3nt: TGTGCCAGCGGGAGGAGCTCTGGAAACACCATATATTTT
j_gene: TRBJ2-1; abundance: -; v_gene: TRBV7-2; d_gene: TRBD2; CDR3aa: CASSLQAGGYNEQFF; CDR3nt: TGTGCCAGCAGCTTACAGGCGGGAGGGTACAATGAGCAGTTCTTC
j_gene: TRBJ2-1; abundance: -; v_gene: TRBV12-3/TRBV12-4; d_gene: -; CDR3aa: CASSFSRPEQFF; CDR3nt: TGTGCCAGCAGTTTCAGTCGCCCGGAGCAGTTCTTC
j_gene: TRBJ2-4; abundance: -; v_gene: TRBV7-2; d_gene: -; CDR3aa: CASSRRRGRLWDIQYF; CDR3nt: TGTGCCAGCAGCCGGCGTCGGGGGCGGTTGTGGGACATTCAGTACTTC
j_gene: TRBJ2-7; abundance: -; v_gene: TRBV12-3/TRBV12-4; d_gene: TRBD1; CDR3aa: CASSLGRGPNEQYF; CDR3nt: TGTGCCAGCAGTTTAGGCAGGGGGCCCAACGAGCAGTACTTC
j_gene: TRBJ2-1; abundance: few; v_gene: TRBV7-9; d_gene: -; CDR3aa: CASSLGRALMNEQFF; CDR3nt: TGTGCCAGCAGCTTAGGCAGGGCATTAATGAATGAGCAGTTCTTC
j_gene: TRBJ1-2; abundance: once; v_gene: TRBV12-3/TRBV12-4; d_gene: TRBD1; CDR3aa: CASSPHYSGQADYGYTF; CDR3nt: TGTGCCAGCAGTCCACATTATTCTGGACAGGCCGACTATGGCTACACCTTC
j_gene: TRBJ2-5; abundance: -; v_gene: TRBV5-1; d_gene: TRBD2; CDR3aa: CASSWKAGGPGTQYF; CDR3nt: TGCGCCAGCAGCTGGAAAGCGGGAGGGCCGGGGACCCAGTACTTC
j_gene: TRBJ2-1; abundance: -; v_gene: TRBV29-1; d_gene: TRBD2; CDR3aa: CSVLGLAGIWGEQFF; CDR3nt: TGCAGCGTTTTAGGACTAGCGGGGATATGGGGTGAGCAGTTCTTC
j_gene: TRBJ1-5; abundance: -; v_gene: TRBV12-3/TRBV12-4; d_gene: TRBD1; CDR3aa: CASSSPGQGVSQPQHF; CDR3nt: TGTGCCAGCAGTTCACCGGGACAGGGGGTCAGTCAGCCCCAGCATTTT
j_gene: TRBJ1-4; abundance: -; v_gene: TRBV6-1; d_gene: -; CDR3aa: CASSPVTGGEKLFF; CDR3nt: TGTGCCAGCAGCCCTGTGACAGGCGGGGAAAAACTGTTTTTT
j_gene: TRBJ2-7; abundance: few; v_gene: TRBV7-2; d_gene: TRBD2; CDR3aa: CASSIKTTSGLTYEQYF; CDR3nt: TGTGCCAGCAGCATTAAGACGACTAGCGGGTTAACCTACGAGCAGTACTTC
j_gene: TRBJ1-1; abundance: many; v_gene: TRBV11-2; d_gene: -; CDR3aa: CASSLSSQTNTEAFF; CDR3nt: TGTGCCAGCAGCTTATCGTCACAAACGAACACTGAAGCTTTCTTT
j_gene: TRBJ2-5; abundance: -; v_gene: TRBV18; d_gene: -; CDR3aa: CASSPEETQYF; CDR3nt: TGTGCCAGCTCACCTGAGGAGACCCAGTACTTC
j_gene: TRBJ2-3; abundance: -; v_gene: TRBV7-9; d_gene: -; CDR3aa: CASSLAQGPSYF; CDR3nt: TGTGCCAGCAGCTTAGCGCAAGGTCCTTCGTATTTT
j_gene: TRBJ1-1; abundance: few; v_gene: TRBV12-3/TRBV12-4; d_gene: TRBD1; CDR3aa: CASKIRDRVTEAFF; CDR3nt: TGTGCCAGCAAAATACGGGACAGGGTCACTGAAGCTTTCTTT
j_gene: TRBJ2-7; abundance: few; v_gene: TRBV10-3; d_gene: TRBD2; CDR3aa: CAISESLAGGSSEQYF; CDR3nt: TGTGCCATCAGTGAGTCGTTAGCGGGGGGTTCAAGCGAGCAGTACTTC
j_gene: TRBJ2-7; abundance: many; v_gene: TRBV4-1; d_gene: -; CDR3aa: CASSQEDSSYEQYF; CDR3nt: TGCGCCAGCAGCCAAGAGGACAGTTCCTACGAGCAGTACTTC